The 8 T cell receptor beta chains presented below share a single source sample, sequenced in a study of T cells after yellow fever vaccination. TCRdb used MiXCR to reprocess the 5' RACE reads, holding one entry per CDR3 protein. The repertoire holds about 120,000 distinct CDR3 sequences, with roughly 7.9% as singletons. The sequences come from CD4+ T cells sorted from PBMCs, collected about 49 days after the first yellow fever vaccination. The receptors stem from a man aged 18 to 30 who received the YFV17D yellow fever vaccine.

This clonotype was detected many times. This chain connects TRBV7-3 to TRBJ2-2; 10 nucleotides align to TRBD2. Germline V gene data show CDR1 as SGHTA and CDR2 as FQGTGA. V was pared by 5 bases and J by 7 bases, with 4 bases of the junction left unmatched. The CDR3 spans 14 residues. This chain's CDR3 is CASSAASGGGELFF. The CDR3 nucleotides are TGTGCCAGCAGCGCCGCTAGCGGGGGCGGGGAGCTGTTTTTT.

This clonotype was found many times. The chain couples TRBV7-3 to TRBJ2-7, with a possible D match to TRBD1 (6 bases). With 5 bases removed from V and 0 bases from J, the gap between germline ends came to 11 bases. Germline V lookup: CDR1 SGHTA, CDR2 FQGTGA. The CDR3 runs 14 residues. CDR3 DNA: TGTGCCAGCAGCGTAGACAGGTTCTCCTACGAGCAGTACTTC. It specifies CASSVDRFSYEQYF.

This clonotype has at least ten counts. The J gene is TRBJ2-2, the V gene TRBV7-2, with D perhaps TRBD1 (8 bases). Germline assignment: CDR1 SGHTA and CDR2 FQGNSA. V was clipped by 0 bases and J by 4 bases, with 12 bases between them. The CDR3 runs 16 residues. The CDR3 sequence is CASSLATGGVTGELFF. In DNA, the CDR3 is TGTGCCAGCAGCTTAGCTACAGGGGGGGTCACCGGGGAGCTGTTTTTT.

This clonotype was recorded at least ten times. The rearrangement joins TRBV28 to TRBJ2-7; D is perhaps TRBD2 (5 bases). The CDR3 consists of 13 residues. From germline, CDR1 is MDHEN and CDR2 SYDVKM. V lost 8 bases, J lost 9 bases, and 20 bases lay in between. The CDR3 sequence: CASWQAPRRWQYF. CDR3 nucleotides: TGTGCCAGCTGGCAAGCCCCGAGGAGGTGGCAGTACTTC.

This clonotype was found many times. V gene TRBV7-8 combines with J gene TRBJ2-5; D uncertain. The CDR3 spans 16 residues. Germline V gives CDR1 SGHVS, CDR2 FQNEAQ. The V end lost 3 bases, the J end lost 5 bases, and 19 bases lay between the germline ends. The chain's CDR3 is CASSFDPLNLLETQYF. DNA for the CDR3: TGTGCCAGCAGCTTCGACCCTTTAAACCTTCTCGAGACCCAGTACTTC.

This clonotype was counted a few times. The chain couples TRBV19 to TRBJ1-2; TRBD1 is a possible D gene (5 bases). The V and J ends lost 2 bases and 5 bases respectively, with 18 bases between them. The CDR3 length is 16 residues. The germline V gene encodes CDR1 LNHDA and CDR2 SQIVND (reference sequence). This chain's CDR3 is CASSILRDGVGYGYTF. CDR3 in DNA: TGTGCCAGTAGTATACTCCGGGACGGTGTGGGGTATGGCTACACCTTC.

This chain connects TRBV28 to TRBJ2-2; D is perhaps TRBD2 (6 bases). Germline loops: CDR1 MDHEN, CDR2 SYDVKM. This CDR3 spans 15 amino acids. Trimming removed 0 bases from V and 6 bases from J, with 11 bases in between. CDR3 residues: CASSLWAPGAGELFF. The CDR3 DNA reads as TGTGCCAGCAGTTTATGGGCACCGGGGGCCGGGGAGCTGTTTTTT.

The table lists this clonotype with many counts. The J gene is TRBJ2-3, the V gene TRBV2; a weak D match, TRBD1 (6 bases). Deletions cut 6 bases from V and 5 bases from J, with 18 bases between. The CDR3 is made up of 15 amino acids. Germline values: CDR1 SNHLY, CDR2 FYNNEI. The CDR3 sequence is CASRRQDPLVDTQYF. CDR3 nucleotides: TGTGCCAGCAGACGACAGGACCCTCTGGTAGATACGCAGTATTTT.